One TCR beta chain is described in this entry. Its antigen is unknown. Naive CD8 cells lacked CD45RO, underwent positive selection for CCR7 and left out terminally differentiated effector memory CD45RA+ cells. This CDR3 comprises 17 residues. Trimming cost V 2 bases and J 5 bases; bases outside gene matches: 10. Germline CDR1 is KGHSH and CDR2 is LQKENI. Sequenced by immunoSEQ multiplex PCR; TCRdb stores in-frame clones only, minus some. Of about 820,000 clones detected, 80% to 95% appear once; the ten largest clones hold around 24%. These data come from a study of shared clonotypes between healthy human individuals. The study's findings and limits: Rarefaction revealed incomplete sorted-subset sequencing despite large depth.

The TCR was taken from a man aged 30-40 years in good health. The chain uses TRBV18 and TRBJ1-5; 9 bases align to TRBD1. Specimen: naive CD8+ T cells sorted from blood. CDR3 sequence: CASSPSPRDREDQPQHF. The CDR3 DNA reads as TGTGCCAGCTCACCATCTCCCCGGGACAGGGAGGATCAGCCCCAGCATTTT.